The 8 T cell receptor beta chains below all came from one sample that was sequenced in a study of spatial heterogeneity in lung cancer. Time point noted: sample taken at primary tumor resection. MiXCR was run by TCRdb on the 5' RACE reads, yielding one entry per CDR3 protein. In the table there are 14,000 or so distinct CDR3 sequences, approximately 4.5% of which are singletons. Points from the study as a whole: In tumors, expanded intratumoral alpha and beta TCR counts tracked mutation counts.

These receptors lack a known antigen. The material sequenced was lung tumor tissue, taken at surgery. These receptors came from a female donor with early-stage non-small cell lung cancer.

This clonotype occurred many times. The J gene is TRBJ2-3, the V gene TRBV28, with D unclear. Per the germline V gene, CDR1 is MDHEN and CDR2 is SYDVKM. The CDR3 extends over 12 amino acids. V lost 6 bases and J 2 bases, leaving 6 bases between the germline ends. The DNA of the CDR3 is TGTGCCAGCAGCCCATACACAGATACGCAGTATTTT. Translation gives CASSPYTDTQYF.

This clonotype was observed at least ten times. V is TRBV28 and J is TRBJ2-4, with D maybe TRBD1 (6 bases). CDR1 is MDHEN, CDR2 SYDVKM, per germline. V gave up 5 bases and J gave up 0 bases, with 14 bases separating them. CDR3 length: 16 amino acids. DNA of the CDR3: TGTGCCAGCAGTCCAACGGGACACCTAGCCAAAAACATTCAGTACTTC. This sequence encodes CASSPTGHLAKNIQYF.

This clonotype was seen repeatedly, ten times or more. The chain joins TRBV20-1 to TRBJ2-3; the match to TRBD2 covers 7 bases. V dropped 0 bases and J dropped 1; count of bases not matched to a gene: 10. The CDR3 spans 17 residues. Per germline, CDR1 DFQATT and CDR2 SNEGSKA (reference sequence). This chain's CDR3 is CSARDPGVGGGTDTQYF. The CDR3 nucleotides are TGCAGTGCTAGAGATCCCGGAGTGGGGGGGGGCACAGATACGCAGTATTTT.

This clonotype was found many times. This chain joins TRBV9 and TRBJ2-1; 7 positions agree with TRBD1. V gave up 2 bases and J gave up 4 bases; unmatched junction bases: 6. The germline V gene has CDR1 SGDLS and CDR2 YYNGEE. CDR3 length equals 15 residues. The CDR3 spells CASSVRTGAYNEQFF. CDR3 nucleotide sequence: TGTGCCAGCAGCGTCCGGACAGGCGCTTACAATGAGCAGTTCTTC. Combining the CDR3 with reference TRBV9 and TRBJ2-1 gives the whole variable domain DSGVTQTPKHLITATGQRVTLRCSPRSGDLSVYWYQQSLDQGLQFLIQYYNGEERAKGNILERFSAQQFPDLHSELNLSSLELGDSALYFCASSVRTGAYNEQFFGPGTRLTVL.

This clonotype was seen repeatedly, ten times or more. J is TRBJ1-2 and V is TRBV3-1, with D perhaps TRBD1 (5 bases). This CDR3 has 13 residues. Between the trimmed V and J ends, which lost 3 bases and 5 bases, there was a span of 10 bases. Germline values: CDR1 LGHDT, CDR2 YNNKEL (reference sequence). The CDR3 spells CASSHVKGYGYTF. The CDR3 DNA follows: TGTGCCAGCAGCCATGTAAAGGGGTATGGCTACACCTTC.

The sample holds many counts of this clonotype. The chain combines TRBV10-3 with TRBJ2-1, with a weak D call TRBD2 (6 bases). The ends were cut back, 2 bases at V and 2 bases at J, with 13 bases in the middle. The CDR3 is 16 residues long. The germline V gene encodes CDR1 ENHRY and CDR2 SYGVKD. CDR3 sequence (DNA): TGTGCCATCAGTGAGGTGCGTGGGACTCCCTACAATGAGCAGTTCTTC. Protein product: CAISEVRGTPYNEQFF.

This clonotype was detected ten times or more. This chain links TRBV11-2 with TRBJ2-1, with D unresolved. From germline, CDR1 is SGHAT and CDR2 FQNNGV. Trimming left V 5 bases short and J 0 bases short, with 11 bases between. This CDR3 has 15 residues. The CDR3 spells CASSPLSTSYNEQFF. The CDR3 coding sequence is TGTGCCAGCAGCCCCCTCAGTACCTCCTACAATGAGCAGTTCTTC.

The chain has TRBV6-6 and TRBJ1-2; 8 bases are shared with TRBD1. This CDR3 region has 13 residues. Germline V gives CDR1 MNHNY, CDR2 SVGAGI (reference sequence). V was clipped by 6 bases and J by 8 bases; unmatched bases: 8. The CDR3 nucleotides are TGTGCCAGCAGGTCTCCAGGGGGCATCGGCTACACCTTC. Translation gives CASRSPGGIGYTF.